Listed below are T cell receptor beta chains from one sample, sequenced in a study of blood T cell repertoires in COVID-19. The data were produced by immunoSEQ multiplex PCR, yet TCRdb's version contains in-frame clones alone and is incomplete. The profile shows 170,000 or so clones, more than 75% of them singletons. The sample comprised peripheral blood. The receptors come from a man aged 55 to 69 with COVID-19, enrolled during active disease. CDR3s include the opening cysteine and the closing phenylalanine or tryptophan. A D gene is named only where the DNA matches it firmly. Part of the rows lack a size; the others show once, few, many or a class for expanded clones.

cdr3_aa: CASTELVASGFADTQYF; cdr3_nt: TGTGCCAGCACCGAGCTAGTGGCTAGCGGTTTCGCGGATACGCAGTATTTT; clone_size: .; d_call: TRBD2; j_call: TRBJ2-3; v_call: TRBV5-4
cdr3_aa: CASSDREFLQQETQYF; cdr3_nt: TGTGCCAGCAGCGACAGGGAATTCCTCCAACAAGAGACCCAGTACTTC; clone_size: .; d_call: TRBD1; j_call: TRBJ2-5; v_call: TRBV5-4
cdr3_aa: CASSSPGQKTMSSYNEQFF; cdr3_nt: TGTGCCAGCAGCTCCCCGGGACAGAAAACCATGAGCTCCTACAATGAGCAGTTCTTC; clone_size: .; d_call: TRBD1; j_call: TRBJ2-1; v_call: TRBV7-2
cdr3_aa: CASSLGGGRTQYF; cdr3_nt: TGCGCCAGCAGCTTGGGCGGAGGGAGGACGCAGTATTTT; clone_size: .; d_call: .; j_call: TRBJ2-3; v_call: TRBV5-1
cdr3_aa: CASSSAQGGGYTF; cdr3_nt: TGTGCCAGCAGTTCAGCGCAGGGGGGTGGCTACACCTTC; clone_size: once; d_call: TRBD1; j_call: TRBJ1-2; v_call: TRBV28
cdr3_aa: CASSQDPTSGVPGELFF; cdr3_nt: TGTGCCAGCAGCCAAGATCCGACTAGCGGAGTCCCCGGGGAGCTGTTTTTT; clone_size: .; d_call: TRBD2; j_call: TRBJ2-2; v_call: TRBV3-1/TRBV3-2
cdr3_aa: CASSLPRTSGTRKQFF; cdr3_nt: TGTGCCAGCAGCTTGCCTAGGACTAGCGGGACTAGAAAGCAGTTCTTC; clone_size: .; d_call: TRBD2; j_call: TRBJ2-1; v_call: TRBV13
cdr3_aa: CASRVYRTNEKLFF; cdr3_nt: TGTGCCAGCAGGGTCTACAGAACTAATGAAAAACTGTTTTTT; clone_size: .; d_call: .; j_call: TRBJ1-4; v_call: TRBV2
cdr3_aa: CASSNWDSSGNTIYF; cdr3_nt: TGTGCCAGTAGTAACTGGGACAGCTCTGGAAACACCATATATTTT; clone_size: .; d_call: TRBD1; j_call: TRBJ1-3; v_call: TRBV19
cdr3_aa: CATSDWTGSTDTQYF; cdr3_nt: TGTGCCACCAGTGATTGGACAGGAAGCACAGATACGCAGTATTTT; clone_size: .; d_call: TRBD1; j_call: TRBJ2-3; v_call: TRBV24-1
cdr3_aa: CASSLYTDSPLHF; cdr3_nt: TGTGCCAGCAGCTTATACACCGATTCACCCCTCCACTTT; clone_size: .; d_call: .; j_call: TRBJ1-6; v_call: TRBV7-9
cdr3_aa: CASASSYQETQYF; cdr3_nt: TGTGCCAGCGCGTCGTCGTACCAAGAGACCCAGTACTTC; clone_size: .; d_call: .; j_call: TRBJ2-5; v_call: TRBV9
cdr3_aa: CASSSGTSGSGEQFF; cdr3_nt: TGTGCCAGCAGCTCCGGGACTAGCGGGAGTGGTGAGCAGTTCTTC; clone_size: once; d_call: TRBD2; j_call: TRBJ2-1; v_call: TRBV7-2
cdr3_aa: CAWDTGRRQPQHF; cdr3_nt: TGTGCCTGGGATACAGGGAGACGACAGCCCCAGCATTTT; clone_size: .; d_call: .; j_call: TRBJ1-5; v_call: TRBV30
cdr3_aa: CASSEQGAVGYEQYF; cdr3_nt: TGTGCCAGCAGTGAGCAGGGGGCGGTGGGTTACGAGCAGTACTTC; clone_size: .; d_call: TRBD1; j_call: TRBJ2-7; v_call: TRBV25-1
cdr3_aa: CASSLVEGRSAEAFF; cdr3_nt: TGTGCCAGCAGCTTAGTAGAAGGCAGAAGCGCTGAAGCTTTCTTT; clone_size: .; d_call: .; j_call: TRBJ1-1; v_call: TRBV7-9
cdr3_aa: CATSRVRDISNQPQHF; cdr3_nt: TGTGCCACCAGCAGAGTGAGGGATATAAGCAATCAGCCCCAGCATTTT; clone_size: .; d_call: .; j_call: TRBJ1-5; v_call: TRBV15
cdr3_aa: CASSLEGIGQGFDEQYF; cdr3_nt: TGTGCCAGCAGCTTAGAGGGTATAGGACAGGGGTTCGACGAGCAGTACTTC; clone_size: .; d_call: TRBD1; j_call: TRBJ2-7; v_call: TRBV7-2
cdr3_aa: CASGLGAMNTEAFF; cdr3_nt: TGTGCTAGTGGTTTGGGAGCTATGAACACTGAAGCTTTCTTT; clone_size: .; d_call: .; j_call: TRBJ1-1; v_call: TRBV12-5
cdr3_aa: CASSLGLASSYEQYF; cdr3_nt: TGTGCCAGCAGCTTAGGTCTAGCGTCTTCCTACGAGCAGTACTTC; clone_size: .; d_call: .; j_call: TRBJ2-7; v_call: TRBV13
cdr3_aa: CASTGTGKLLQYGYTF; cdr3_nt: TGTGCCAGCACAGGGACAGGGAAGTTGTTGCAATATGGCTACACCTTC; clone_size: .; d_call: TRBD1; j_call: TRBJ1-2; v_call: TRBV28
cdr3_aa: CASSRGKNTEAFF; cdr3_nt: TGTGCCAGCTCAAGGGGGAAGAACACTGAAGCTTTCTTT; clone_size: .; d_call: .; j_call: TRBJ1-1; v_call: TRBV18
cdr3_aa: CASSPGDREFSEQFF; cdr3_nt: TGTGCCAGCTCCCCAGGGGACAGGGAGTTCAGTGAGCAGTTCTTC; clone_size: .; d_call: TRBD1; j_call: TRBJ2-1; v_call: TRBV18
cdr3_aa: CASTLDRDTEAFF; cdr3_nt: TGTGCCAGCACCCTCGACAGGGACACTGAAGCTTTCTTT; clone_size: .; d_call: TRBD1; j_call: TRBJ1-1; v_call: TRBV2
cdr3_aa: CATSPGRWYEQYF; cdr3_nt: TGTGCCACCAGTCCCGGGAGGTGGTACGAGCAGTACTTC; clone_size: .; d_call: TRBD2; j_call: TRBJ2-7; v_call: TRBV24-1
cdr3_aa: CASNQGALTSNTGELFF; cdr3_nt: TGTGCCAGCAATCAGGGGGCTCTTACCTCGAACACCGGGGAGCTGTTTTTT; clone_size: .; d_call: TRBD1; j_call: TRBJ2-2; v_call: TRBV9
cdr3_aa: CASSQTRTRGLNTEAFF; cdr3_nt: TGCGCCAGCAGCCAAACAAGAACCAGGGGTTTGAACACTGAAGCTTTCTTT; clone_size: .; d_call: .; j_call: TRBJ1-1; v_call: TRBV4-1
cdr3_aa: CASSYFGGMGTEAFF; cdr3_nt: TGTGCCAGCAGTTACTTCGGGGGTATGGGAACTGAAGCTTTCTTT; clone_size: .; d_call: .; j_call: TRBJ1-1; v_call: TRBV6-2/TRBV6-3
cdr3_aa: CASSWGSYTNTEAFF; cdr3_nt: TGCGCCAGCAGCTGGGGCAGCTATACGAACACTGAAGCTTTCTTT; clone_size: .; d_call: .; j_call: TRBJ1-1; v_call: TRBV5-1
cdr3_aa: CASSPRQGLHKNTGELFF; cdr3_nt: TGTGCCAGCTCACCTCGACAGGGTCTCCACAAAAACACCGGGGAGCTGTTTTTT; clone_size: .; d_call: TRBD1; j_call: TRBJ2-2; v_call: TRBV18
cdr3_aa: CASSDRQSNQPQHF; cdr3_nt: TGTGCCAGCAGCGACCGACAGAGCAATCAGCCCCAGCATTTT; clone_size: .; d_call: .; j_call: TRBJ1-5; v_call: TRBV3-1/TRBV3-2
cdr3_aa: CASGNTQGNNSPLHF; cdr3_nt: TGTGCCAGCGGAAACACTCAGGGGAACAATTCACCCCTCCACTTT; clone_size: few; d_call: .; j_call: TRBJ1-6; v_call: TRBV7-9
cdr3_aa: CASSIDRGQIEKLFF; cdr3_nt: TGTGCCAGTAGTATAGATCGGGGACAGATTGAAAAACTGTTTTTT; clone_size: .; d_call: TRBD1; j_call: TRBJ1-4; v_call: TRBV19
cdr3_aa: CASSPRHPDQPQHF; cdr3_nt: TGTGCCAGCAGCCCCCGCCATCCGGATCAGCCCCAGCATTTT; clone_size: .; d_call: .; j_call: TRBJ1-5; v_call: TRBV3-1/TRBV3-2
cdr3_aa: CATSDLEGGTDTQYF; cdr3_nt: TGTGCCACCAGTGACCTCGAAGGAGGCACAGATACGCAGTATTTT; clone_size: .; d_call: .; j_call: TRBJ2-3; v_call: TRBV24-1
cdr3_aa: CASSQGLAGGYEQYF; cdr3_nt: TGTGCCAGCAGCCAAGGACTAGCGGGCGGGTACGAGCAGTACTTC; clone_size: .; d_call: TRBD2; j_call: TRBJ2-7; v_call: TRBV14
cdr3_aa: CAISETDTPNYGYTF; cdr3_nt: TGTGCCATCAGTGAAACGGACACCCCCAACTATGGCTACACCTTC; clone_size: .; d_call: .; j_call: TRBJ1-2; v_call: TRBV10-3
cdr3_aa: CASSSSWGDQPQHF; cdr3_nt: TGTGCCAGTAGTTCTAGTTGGGGGGATCAGCCCCAGCATTTT; clone_size: .; d_call: .; j_call: TRBJ1-5; v_call: TRBV19
cdr3_aa: CASSLLRAGGPDTGELFF; cdr3_nt: TGTGCCAGCAGCTTACTGCGGGCGGGAGGGCCAGACACCGGGGAGCTGTTTTTT; clone_size: .; d_call: TRBD2; j_call: TRBJ2-2; v_call: TRBV7-2
cdr3_aa: CASSRNSGGGYEQYF; cdr3_nt: TGCGCCAGCAGCCGGAATAGCGGGGGGGGGTACGAGCAGTACTTC; clone_size: few; d_call: TRBD2; j_call: TRBJ2-7; v_call: TRBV4-3